The following is a TCR beta chain sequence with its context. Its target is unknown. Its ends do not fully match the called genes, so a read error is possible. The CDR3 extends over 13 amino acids. CDR1 is SQVTM, CDR2 ANQGSEA, per germline. Primers used in a second PCR of about 7 to 12 cycles were a sample-barcoded 5' primer and a J-beta primer mix. Every cDNA molecule carried a tag from a template-switch adaptor bearing 12 random nucleotides. TCRdb re-derived calls from the 5' RACE reads in MiXCR, one entry per CDR3 protein. The data contain approximately 810,000 distinct CDR3 sequences, 25% to 35% of them singletons. The data were obtained in a study of blood T cells in healthy people across ages. Across the whole study: About one barcoded beta molecule per two T cells was captured by template switching. Study-wide findings and caveats: Donor CMV infection status was unknown, possibly confounding age-related changes in expanded clonotypes. More naive CD4+ cells and higher diversity marked long-lived donors relative to aged donors.

This TCR came from a woman aged 80 or older in good health. Sequenced: blood. This rearrangement joins TRBV29-1 to TRBJ2-1; 11 bases map to TRBD1. The CDR3 region is CSVWWTGGNGQFF. The DNA for the CDR3 is TGCAGCGTTTGGTGGACAGGGGGCAATGGGCAGTTCTTC.